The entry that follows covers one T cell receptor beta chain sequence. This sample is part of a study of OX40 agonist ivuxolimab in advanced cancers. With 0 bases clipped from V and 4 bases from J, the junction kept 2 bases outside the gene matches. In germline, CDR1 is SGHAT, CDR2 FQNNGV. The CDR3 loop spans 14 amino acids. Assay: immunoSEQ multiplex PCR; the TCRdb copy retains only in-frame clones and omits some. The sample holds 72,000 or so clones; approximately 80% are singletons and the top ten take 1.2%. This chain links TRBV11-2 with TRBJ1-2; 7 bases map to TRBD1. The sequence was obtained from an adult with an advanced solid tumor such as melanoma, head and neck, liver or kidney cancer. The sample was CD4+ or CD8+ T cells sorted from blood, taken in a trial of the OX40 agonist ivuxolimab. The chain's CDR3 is CASSLEPGGYGYTF. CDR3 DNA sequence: TGTGCCAGCAGCTTAGAACCAGGGGGCTATGGCTACACCTTC.